This T cell receptor beta chain appears in the sequencing data of a study of human T cells and chemical hapten exposure. The study, taken as a whole, reports: With DPC sensitization, TCRs exceeding 1 in 1000 frequency showed no change.

In germline, CDR1 is MDHEN, CDR2 SYDVKM. CDR3 size: 13 residues. V shed 3 bases and J shed 4 bases, with 9 bases lying between them. Total RNA came from unfractionated whole blood. This clonotype came up a few times. Its cognate antigen is unknown. Individual cDNA molecules in this library carried unique molecular identifiers. Under the authors' procedure: Counting gave a median of approximately 97,000 TCRs per sample, with values ranging from about 23,224 to 690,600. TCRdb called the 5' RACE reads again in MiXCR, with one record for every CDR3 protein. The V and J calls were determined by TCRdb, not by the authors. The table has roughly 81,000 distinct CDR3 sequences, roughly 15% seen once.

This chain connects TRBV28 to TRBJ1-2; possible D gene TRBD1, 6 bases. This clonotype was obtained from a female donor in good health. The DNA for the CDR3 is TGTGCCAGCAGTTTCCCGGGGGCCTATGGCTACACCTTC. Its protein product is CASSFPGAYGYTF.